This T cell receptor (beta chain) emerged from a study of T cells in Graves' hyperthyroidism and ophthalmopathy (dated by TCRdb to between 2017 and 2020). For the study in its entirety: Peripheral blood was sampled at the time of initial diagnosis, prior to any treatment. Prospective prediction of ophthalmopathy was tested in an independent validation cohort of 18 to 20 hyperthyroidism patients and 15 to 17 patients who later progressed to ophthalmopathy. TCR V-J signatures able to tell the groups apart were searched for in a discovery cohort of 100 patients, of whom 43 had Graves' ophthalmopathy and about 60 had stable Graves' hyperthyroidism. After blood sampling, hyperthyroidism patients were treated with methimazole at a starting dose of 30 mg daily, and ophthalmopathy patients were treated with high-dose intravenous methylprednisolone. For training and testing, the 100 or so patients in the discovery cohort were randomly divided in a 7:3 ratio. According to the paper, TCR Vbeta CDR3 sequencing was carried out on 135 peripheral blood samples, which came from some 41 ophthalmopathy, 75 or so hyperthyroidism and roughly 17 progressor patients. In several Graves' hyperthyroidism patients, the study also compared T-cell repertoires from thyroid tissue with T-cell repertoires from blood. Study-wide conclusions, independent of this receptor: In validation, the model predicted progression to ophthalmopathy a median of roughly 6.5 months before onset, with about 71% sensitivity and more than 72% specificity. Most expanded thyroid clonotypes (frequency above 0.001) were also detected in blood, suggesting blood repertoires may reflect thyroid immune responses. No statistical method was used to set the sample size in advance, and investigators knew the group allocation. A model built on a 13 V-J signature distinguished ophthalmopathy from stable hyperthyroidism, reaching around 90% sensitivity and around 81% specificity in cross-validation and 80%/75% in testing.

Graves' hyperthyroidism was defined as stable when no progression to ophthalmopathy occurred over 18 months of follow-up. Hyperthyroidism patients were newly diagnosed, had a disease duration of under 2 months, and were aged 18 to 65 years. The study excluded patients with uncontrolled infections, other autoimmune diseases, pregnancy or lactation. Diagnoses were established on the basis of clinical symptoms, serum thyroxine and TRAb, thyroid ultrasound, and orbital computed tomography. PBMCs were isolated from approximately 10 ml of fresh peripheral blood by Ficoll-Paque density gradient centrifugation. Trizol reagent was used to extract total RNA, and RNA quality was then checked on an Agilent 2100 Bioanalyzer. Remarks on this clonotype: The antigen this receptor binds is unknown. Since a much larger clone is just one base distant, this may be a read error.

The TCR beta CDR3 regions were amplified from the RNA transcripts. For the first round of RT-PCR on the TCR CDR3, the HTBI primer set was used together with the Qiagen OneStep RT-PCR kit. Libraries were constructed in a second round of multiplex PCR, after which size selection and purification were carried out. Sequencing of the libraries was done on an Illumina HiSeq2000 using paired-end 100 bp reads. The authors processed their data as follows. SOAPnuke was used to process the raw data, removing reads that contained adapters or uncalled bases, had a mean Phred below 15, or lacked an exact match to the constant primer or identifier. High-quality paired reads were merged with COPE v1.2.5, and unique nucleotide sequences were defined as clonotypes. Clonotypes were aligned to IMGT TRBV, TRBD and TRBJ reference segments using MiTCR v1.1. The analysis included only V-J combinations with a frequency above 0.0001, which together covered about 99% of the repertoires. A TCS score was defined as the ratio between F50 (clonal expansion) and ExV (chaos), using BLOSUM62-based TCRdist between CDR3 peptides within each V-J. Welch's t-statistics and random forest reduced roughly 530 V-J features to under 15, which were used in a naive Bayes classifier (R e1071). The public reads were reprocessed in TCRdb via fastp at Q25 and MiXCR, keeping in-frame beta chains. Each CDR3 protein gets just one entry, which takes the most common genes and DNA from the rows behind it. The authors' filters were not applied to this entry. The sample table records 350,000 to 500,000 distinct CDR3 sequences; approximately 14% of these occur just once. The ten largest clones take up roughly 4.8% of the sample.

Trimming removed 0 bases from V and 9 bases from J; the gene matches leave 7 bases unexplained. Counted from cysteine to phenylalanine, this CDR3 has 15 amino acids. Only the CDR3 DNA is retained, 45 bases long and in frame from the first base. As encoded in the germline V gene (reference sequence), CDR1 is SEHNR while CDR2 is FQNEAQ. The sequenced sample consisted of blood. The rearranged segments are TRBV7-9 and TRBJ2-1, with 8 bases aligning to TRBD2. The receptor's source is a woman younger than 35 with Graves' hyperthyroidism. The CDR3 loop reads CASSLAGRAMSEQFF. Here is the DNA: TGTGCCAGCAGCTTAGCCGGGAGGGCCATGAGTGAGCAGTTCTTC.